A single sample gave rise to the 31 T cell receptor beta chains below, sequenced in a study of blood T cell repertoires in COVID-19. Repertoires were generated with immunoSEQ multiplex PCR, while TCRdb's copy carries only in-frame clones and drops some. The sample lists roughly 150,000 clones, approximately 82% occurring once. Sequencing input: peripheral blood. Source of these receptors: a woman between 45 and 60 years old with acute or convalescent COVID-19.

J is TRBJ2-5 and V is TRBV5-1; 15 positions match TRBD2. Germline CDR1 is SGHRS and CDR2 is YFSETQ. The ends lost 4 bases at V and 7 bases at J; junction bases unmatched: 5. The CDR3 covers 15 residues. In DNA, the CDR3 is TGCGCCAGCAGCCCCGGACTAGCGGGAGGGGGGACCCAGTACTTC. Translating it yields CASSPGLAGGGTQYF.

The J gene is TRBJ2-1, the V gene TRBV4-1; 14 bases match TRBD2. J was trimmed by 3 bases and V by 3 bases; bases with no gene match: 7. This CDR3 is 18 amino acids long. Germline CDR1 is MGHRA and CDR2 is YSYEKL. The CDR3 here is CASSQRTSGGPYYNEQFF. The CDR3 DNA reads as TGCGCCAGCAGCCAGAGGACTAGCGGGGGGCCTTACTACAATGAGCAGTTCTTC.

The gene calls are TRBV6-5 and TRBJ2-7, with 9 bases fitting TRBD1. Losses at the gene ends were 11 bases for V and 1 base for J; bases not matched to a gene: 9. This CDR3 comprises 14 residues. Germline V CDR1 and CDR2: MNHEY, SVGAGI. The CDR3 DNA reads TGTGCCTCCCGCCAGGGACAGGGATCCTACGAGCAGTACTTC. Translating it yields CASRQGQGSYEQYF.

The chain couples TRBV11-3 to TRBJ2-2; tentative D call: TRBD1 (6 bases). The CDR3 is 18 residues long. CDR1 and CDR2 (germline): SGHNT, YENEEA. V was cut by 0 bases and J by 1 base, with 15 bases left in between. CDR3 sequence (DNA): TGTGCCAGCAGCTTAGAGCAGGTCGGCAGGGGGAACACCGGGGAGCTGTTTTTT. It encodes CASSLEQVGRGNTGELFF.

The rearrangement joins TRBV7-3 to TRBJ1-1, with D perhaps matching TRBD1 (6 bases). The germline V gene encodes CDR1 SGHTA and CDR2 FQGTGA. Trimming stripped 5 bases from V and 7 bases from J, with 20 bases between. The CDR3 extends over 15 amino acids. The CDR3 protein is CASSPTEGQLGEAFF. The DNA of the CDR3 is TGTGCCAGCAGCCCTACCGAAGGACAGCTCGGTGAAGCTTTCTTT.

The gene calls are TRBV4-2 and TRBJ2-4; TRBD2 agrees at 12 bases. Trimming took 2 bases from V and 6 from J; bases not matched to a gene: 5. CDR1 is LGHNA and CDR2 is YNFKEQ in the germline V gene. The length of the CDR3 is 16 residues. The CDR3 loop reads CASSQPGTSGRNIQYF. The CDR3 DNA is TGTGCCAGCAGCCAACCCGGGACTAGCGGGCGAAACATTCAGTACTTC.

This clone has ten or more counts. The rearrangement joins TRBV5-1 to TRBJ1-3, with D unclear. The CDR3 has 15 residues. The V end was cut by 0 bases, the J end by 3 bases, with 10 bases between. Germline lookup yields CDR1 SGHRS and CDR2 YFSETQ. The CDR3 sequence: CASSLAGKGGNTIYF. The CDR3 DNA is TGCGCCAGCAGCTTGGCCGGGAAAGGTGGAAACACCATATATTTT. The full variable domain, rest sourced from reference TRBV5-1 and TRBJ1-3, is KAGVTQTPRYLIKTRGQQVTLSCSPISGHRSVSWYQQTPGQGLQFLFEYFSETQRNKGNFPGRFSGRQFSNSRSEMNVSTLELGDSALYLCASSLAGKGGNTIYFGEGSWLTVV.

The CDR3 reads CASSEYDGGRGKTQYF. The CDR3 bases are TGTGCCAGCAGTGAATATGACGGGGGGAGGGGCAAGACCCAGTACTTC. V is TRBV25-1 and J is TRBJ2-5, with TRBD2 matching over 7 bases. Germline CDR1 is MGHDK and CDR2 is SYGVNS. The CDR3 has 16 residues. After removal of 0 bases from V and 6 bases from J, the junction contained 10 bases not matched to a gene.

V is TRBV18 and J is TRBJ1-1; TRBD1 is a possible D gene (6 bases). V shed 3 bases and J shed 0 bases, with 14 bases lying between them. The CDR3 has 16 amino acids. Germline CDR1 and CDR2: KGHSH and LQKENI. The CDR3 coding sequence is TGTGCCAGCTCACCCGGTACAGGGTGGCTGAACACTGAAGCTTTCTTT. It codes for CASSPGTGWLNTEAFF. Variable domain in full (rest from reference TRBV18 and TRBJ1-1): NAGVMQNPRHLVRRRGQEARLRCSPMKGHSHVYWYRQLPEEGLKFMVYLQKENIIDESGMPKERFSAEFPKEGPSILRIQQVVRGDSAAYFCASSPGTGWLNTEAFFGQGTRLTVV.

This clone was detected only a few times. V is TRBV4-1 and J is TRBJ1-5; tentatively, D is TRBD1 (5 bases). Trimming pared 0 bases from V and 2 bases from J, leaving 8 bases between. The length of the CDR3 is 15 residues. The germline V gene encodes CDR1 MGHRA and CDR2 YSYEKL. The CDR3 DNA reads TGCGCCAGCAGCCAAGATCAGGGCGGCAATCAGCCCCAGCATTTT. Protein: CASSQDQGGNQPQHF.

J is TRBJ2-3 and V is TRBV2; D is perhaps TRBD2 (6 bases). The germline V gene has CDR1 SNHLY and CDR2 FYNNEI. V was trimmed by 7 bases and J by 5 bases, leaving 13 bases between them. The CDR3 consists of 13 residues. The CDR3 region is CASTRENIDTQYF. CDR3 DNA sequence: TGTGCCAGCACACGGGAGAACATAGATACGCAGTATTTT.

The genes are TRBV7-8 and TRBJ2-5, with TRBD2 matching 10 bases. This CDR3 is built from 18 residues. Germline values: CDR1 SGHVS, CDR2 FQNEAQ. With V trimmed by 2 bases and J by 5 bases, 14 bases remained unmatched. The CDR3 loop is CASSLYGSGRDYGETQYF. In DNA form, the CDR3 reads TGTGCCAGCAGCTTATATGGAAGCGGGAGGGATTATGGGGAGACCCAGTACTTC.

This chain's CDR3 is CASRGGPEAFF. The CDR3 region has the DNA TGTGCCAGCAGGGGGGGGCCTGAAGCTTTCTTT. The rearrangement joins TRBV6-5 to TRBJ1-1, with D maybe TRBD1 (6 bases). In germline, CDR1 is MNHEY, CDR2 SVGAGI. The CDR3 totals 11 residues. Trimming removed 6 bases from V and 6 bases from J, with 8 bases in between.

V gene TRBV6-5 combines with J gene TRBJ2-7; D remains unclear. CDR3 size: 11 residues. The germline V gene has CDR1 MNHEY and CDR2 SVGAGI. The V and J ends lost 6 bases and 4 bases respectively, with 7 bases between them. The CDR3 sequence is CASSSLYEQYF. CDR3 nucleotide sequence: TGTGCCAGCAGCTCCCTATACGAGCAGTACTTC.

V is TRBV7-2 and J is TRBJ2-3; D perhaps matches TRBD1 (6 bases). The V and J ends lost 1 base and 4 bases respectively, with 9 bases between them. Germline V CDR1 and CDR2: SGHTA, FQGNSA. This CDR3 contains 14 residues. The CDR3 reads CASSLGGQADTQYF. In nucleotides, the CDR3 is TGTGCCAGCAGCTTAGGGGGGCAGGCAGATACGCAGTATTTT.

V and J are TRBV4-2 and TRBJ2-1, with 8 bases fitting TRBD1. V gave up 4 bases and J gave up 7 bases; unmatched junction bases: 9. The V gene's germline CDR1 is LGHNA and CDR2 YNFKEQ. The CDR3 has 15 residues. This CDR3 reads CASSRTTGQENEQFF. CDR3 sequence (DNA): TGTGCCAGCAGCCGCACAACGGGACAGGAAAATGAGCAGTTCTTC.

The rearrangement joins TRBV6-5 to TRBJ2-7; 11 positions match TRBD2. With V trimmed by 0 bases and J by 5 bases, 3 bases remained unmatched. In germline, CDR1 is MNHEY, CDR2 SVGAGI. The CDR3 runs to 15 residues. The CDR3 DNA follows: TGTGCCAGCAGTTACTCGGGACTAGCGGAAGACGAGCAGTACTTC. It encodes CASSYSGLAEDEQYF.

J is TRBJ2-7 and V is TRBV5-1; possibly TRBD2 for D (5 bases). There are 16 residues in the CDR3. Germline CDR1 is SGHRS and CDR2 is YFSETQ. Trimming cost V 0 bases and J 5 bases, with 18 bases left between them. CDR3 in DNA: TGCGCCAGCAGCTTGGGACGGATAACGAGGGTCGACGAGCAGTACTTC. As protein: CASSLGRITRVDEQYF.

This clone was counted a single time. This chain uses TRBV2 with TRBJ1-1; a possible D gene is TRBD1 (5 bases). Germline-derived CDR1 and CDR2 are SNHLY and FYNNEI. With 4 bases removed from V and 6 bases from J, the gap between germline ends came to 15 bases. The CDR3 has 14 amino acids. The CDR3 here is CASSGWGRMAEAFF. The CDR3 nucleotides read TGTGCCAGCAGTGGATGGGGCCGGATGGCTGAAGCTTTCTTT.

The V gene is TRBV7-2, the J gene TRBJ2-7; no definite D call. V was shortened by 2 bases and J by 3 bases, with 5 bases between the two germline ends. The CDR3 runs 12 residues. Germline CDR1 SGHTA, CDR2 FQGNSA. CDR3 sequence (DNA): TGTGCCAGCAGCTTAAATCTCTACGAGCAGTACTTC. Translation gives CASSLNLYEQYF. Combining the CDR3 with reference TRBV7-2 and TRBJ2-7 gives the whole variable domain GAGVSQSPSNKVTEKGKDVELRCDPISGHTALYWYRQSLGQGLEFLIYFQGNSAPDKSGLPSDRFSAERTGGSVSTLTIQRTQQEDSAVYLCASSLNLYEQYFGPGTRLTVT.

The V call is TRBV7-8, the J call TRBJ1-5; D not resolved. CDR3 length: 15 amino acids. V was clipped by 1 base and J by 5 bases, with 12 bases between them. Germline V gives CDR1 SGHVS, CDR2 FQNEAQ. As DNA, the CDR3 is TGTGCCAGCAGCTTAGATAGCCAGAACTATCAGCCCCAGCATTTT. Protein: CASSLDSQNYQPQHF. The whole variable domain, remainder taken from reference TRBV7-8 and TRBJ1-5, is GAGVSQSPRYKVAKRGQDVALRCDPISGHVSLFWYQQALGQGPEFLTYFQNEAQLDKSGLPSDRFFAERPEGSVSTLKIQRTQQEDSAVYLCASSLDSQNYQPQHFGDGTRLSIL.

This chain uses TRBV9 with TRBJ1-1, with D possibly matching TRBD1 (6 bases). This CDR3 comprises 13 residues. Germline CDR1 is SGDLS and CDR2 is YYNGEE. Trimming removed 0 bases at V and 6 bases at J, with 9 bases between. The CDR3 protein is CASSVAGVAEAFF. CDR3 coding DNA: TGTGCCAGCAGCGTAGCAGGGGTCGCTGAAGCTTTCTTT.

A few counts support this clone. This chain joins TRBV18 and TRBJ2-7; 10 positions agree with TRBD1. Germline loops: CDR1 KGHSH, CDR2 LQKENI. J gave up 11 bases and V 5 bases, and 6 bases lay outside the gene matches. The CDR3 runs 12 residues. DNA of the CDR3: TGTGCCAGCTCATTGACAGGGGGCGCTGAGTACTTC. Amino acids: CASSLTGGAEYF.

This clone was counted between two and nine times. The rearrangement uses TRBV12-3 or TRBV12-4 and TRBJ2-7, with D perhaps matching TRBD1 (5 bases). The CDR3 has 13 residues. V lost 4 bases and J 2 bases, leaving 9 bases between the germline ends. This CDR3 is CASSWGRAYEQYF. The DNA for the CDR3 is TGTGCCAGCAGTTGGGGCAGGGCCTACGAGCAGTACTTC.

J is TRBJ1-5 and V is TRBV7-2; D unresolved. The CDR3 has 13 amino acids. V was pared by 5 bases and J by 1 base, with 6 bases between. Germline V lookup: CDR1 SGHTA, CDR2 FQGNSA. This chain's CDR3 is CASSALSNQPQHF. Here the CDR3 DNA reads TGTGCCAGCAGCGCTCTAAGCAATCAGCCCCAGCATTTT. Complete variable domain (other parts from reference TRBV7-2 and TRBJ1-5): GAGVSQSPSNKVTEKGKDVELRCDPISGHTALYWYRQSLGQGLEFLIYFQGNSAPDKSGLPSDRFSAERTGGSVSTLTIQRTQQEDSAVYLCASSALSNQPQHFGDGTRLSIL.

The genes are TRBV27 and TRBJ1-1, with TRBD1 identical over 7 bases. The CDR3 sequence is 17 residues long. Per germline, CDR1 MNHEY and CDR2 SMNVEV (reference sequence). V gave up 3 bases and J gave up 0 bases; unmatched junction bases: 10. The DNA for the CDR3 is TGTGCCAGCAGTTTCAGTAGACAGGGCCTCATGAACACTGAAGCTTTCTTT. This gives the protein CASSFSRQGLMNTEAFF.

J is TRBJ1-2 and V is TRBV4-1, with TRBD1 matching 8 bases. Unmatched junction bases numbered 1, after V lost 6 bases and J lost 4 bases. The CDR3 consists of 12 residues. Germline V gene lookup returns CDR1 MGHRA and CDR2 YSYEKL. Here the CDR3 reads CASSGQGYGYTF. The CDR3 DNA follows: TGCGCCAGCAGTGGACAGGGCTATGGCTACACCTTC.

This chain links TRBV11-1 with TRBJ2-7; TRBD1 agrees at 8 bases. Germline CDR1 SGHAT, CDR2 FQDESV (reference sequence). This CDR3 has 14 amino acids. J gave up 2 bases and V 3 bases, and 3 bases lay outside the gene matches. CDR3: CASSFRDRPYEQYF. As DNA, the CDR3 is TGTGCCAGCAGCTTCCGGGACAGGCCCTACGAGCAGTACTTC.

The chain uses TRBV7-3 and TRBJ2-2; 9 bases match TRBD1. CDR1 is SGHTA and CDR2 is FQGTGA in the germline V gene. Trimming at V came to 3 bases and at J to 7 bases, leaving 9 bases not matched to a gene. CDR3 length: 16 amino acids. The CDR3 bases are TGTGCCAGCAGCTTGACGGGACAGGGTAAAGGCGGGGAGCTGTTTTTT. Translated, it gives CASSLTGQGKGGELFF. The entire variable domain, with the rest obtained from reference TRBV7-3 and TRBJ2-2, is as follows: GAGVSQTPSNKVTEKGKYVELRCDPISGHTALYWYRQSLGQGPEFLIYFQGTGAADDSGLPNDRFFAVRPEGSVSTLKIQRTERGDSAVYLCASSLTGQGKGGELFFGEGSRLTVL.

As to this clone: At one end, the junction sequence differs from germline, possibly due to a read error. The rearrangement joins TRBV30 to TRBJ2-5; D is perhaps TRBD2 (6 bases). The CDR3 covers 12 residues. CDR1 and CDR2 from the germline V gene are GTSNPN and SVGIG (reference sequence). The CDR3 loop reads CAWSPGEETRYF. In DNA form, the CDR3 reads TGTGCCTGGAGTCCGGGGGAAGAGACCCGGTACTTC.

This clone is a singleton in its sample. The V and J genes are TRBV6-2 or TRBV6-3 and TRBJ2-7, with 7 bases matching TRBD1. CDR1 is MNHEY, CDR2 SVGEGT, per germline. The junction had 13 bases not matched to a gene; V was cut back by 0 bases and J by 5 bases. CDR3 length equals 17 residues. The CDR3 here is CASSYSIFQGERDEQYF. The CDR3 DNA follows: TGTGCCAGCAGTTACTCGATTTTCCAGGGGGAACGGGACGAGCAGTACTTC.